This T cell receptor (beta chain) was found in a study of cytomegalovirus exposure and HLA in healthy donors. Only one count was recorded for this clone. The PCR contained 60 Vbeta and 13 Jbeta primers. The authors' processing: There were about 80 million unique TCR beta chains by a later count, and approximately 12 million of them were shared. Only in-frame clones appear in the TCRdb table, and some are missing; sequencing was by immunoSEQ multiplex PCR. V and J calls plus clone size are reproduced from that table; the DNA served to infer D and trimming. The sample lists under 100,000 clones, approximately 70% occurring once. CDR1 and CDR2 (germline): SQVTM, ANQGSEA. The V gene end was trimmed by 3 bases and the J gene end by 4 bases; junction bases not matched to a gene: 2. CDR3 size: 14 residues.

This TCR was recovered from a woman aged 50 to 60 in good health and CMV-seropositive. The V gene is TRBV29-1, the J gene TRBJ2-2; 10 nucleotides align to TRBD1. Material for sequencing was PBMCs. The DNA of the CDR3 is TGCAGCGTTGATCGGACAGGGGGCACCGGGGAGCTGTTTTTT. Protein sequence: CSVDRTGGTGELFF.